Below, 29 T cell receptor beta chains from the same sample are listed, as sequenced in a study of shared clonotypes between healthy human individuals. Using immunoSEQ multiplex PCR, the repertoire was profiled, and TCRdb retains in-frame clones only, with some absent. The repertoire holds 1,100,000 or so clones, with around 78% as singletons. Sequencing input: memory CD4+ T cells from PBMCs. Subset specified: CD45RA-negative fraction. The source of these receptors is a man aged 18 to 29 in good health. Some clones in this sample may be carry-over from other donors' samples.

V and J are TRBV6-5 and TRBJ1-1; tentative D call: TRBD1 (5 bases). Trimming left V 0 bases short and J 0 bases short, with 8 bases between. CDR3 length: 15 amino acids. The germline CDR1 and CDR2 sequences are MNHEY and SVGAGI. CDR3 protein: CASSYSGLMNTEAFF. CDR3 in DNA: TGTGCCAGCAGTTACTCGGGACTAATGAACACTGAAGCTTTCTTT.

Here the CDR3 DNA reads TGTGCCAGCAGCCACGGCTCGGAATACGAGCAGTACTTC. This gives the protein CASSHGSEYEQYF. The genes are TRBV11-3 and TRBJ2-7; D is uncertain. From germline, CDR1 is SGHNT and CDR2 YENEEA. The CDR3 runs to 13 residues. Trimming pared 5 bases from V and 4 bases from J, leaving 12 bases between.

CDR3 protein: CASSLVTAVYSYEQYF. DNA for the CDR3: TGTGCCAGCAGCTTGGTGACAGCCGTCTACTCCTACGAGCAGTACTTC. V gene TRBV5-6 combines with J gene TRBJ2-7; D possibly corresponds to TRBD1 (5 bases). V shed 0 bases and J shed 0 bases, with 13 bases lying between them. The CDR3 is made up of 16 amino acids. Germline V gives CDR1 SGHDT, CDR2 YYEEEE. The full variable domain, with the rest looked up from reference TRBV5-6 and TRBJ2-7, is DAGVTQSPTHLIKTRGQQVTLRCSPKSGHDTVSWYQQALGQGPQFIFQYYEEEERQRGNFPDRFSGHQFPNYSSELNVNALLLGDSALYLCASSLVTAVYSYEQYFGPGTRLTVT.

The genes are TRBV7-8 and TRBJ1-2; TRBD1 might be the D (5 bases). CDR1 is SGHVS, CDR2 FQNEAQ, per germline. Trimming took off 5 bases at V and 2 bases at J, with 15 bases between the two ends. This CDR3 comprises 15 residues. The CDR3 protein is CASSPGLGINYGYTF. The CDR3 DNA sequence: TGTGCCAGCAGCCCGGGACTGGGAATAAACTATGGCTACACCTTC.

V gene TRBV28 combines with J gene TRBJ2-1; 10 nucleotides match TRBD2. Germline loops: CDR1 MDHEN, CDR2 SYDVKM. CDR3 length: 16 amino acids. With 4 bases clipped from V and 4 bases from J, the junction kept 7 bases outside the gene matches. CDR3 in DNA: TGTGCCAGCAGTTCCCATACTAGCGGGGTTTACAATGAGCAGTTCTTC. Translation: CASSSHTSGVYNEQFF.

CDR3 nucleotides: TGTGCCAGCAGCCAAGTAGGTGAAGGTCAGCCCCAGCATTTT. Its translation: CASSQVGEGQPQHF. The rearrangement uses TRBV4-2 and TRBJ1-5; no firm D call. The V gene lost 1 base and the J gene lost 6 bases, with 10 bases spanning the gap. Per the germline V gene, CDR1 is LGHNA and CDR2 is YNFKEQ. The CDR3 is 14 amino acids.

The chain is built from TRBV4-1 and TRBJ1-2, with D possibly TRBD1 on 5 matching bases. CDR3 length: 15 residues. The germline V gene encodes CDR1 MGHRA and CDR2 YSYEKL. Trimming shortened V by 7 bases and J by 4 bases, and 19 bases separated the two germline ends. The CDR3 DNA reads TGCGCCAGCAACCCTGGAGGGGTGCCCCCCTATGGCTACACCTTC. Protein: CASNPGGVPPYGYTF.

The CDR3 loop is CSVMSDRPEQYF. The CDR3 DNA reads TGCAGCGTAATGTCGGACAGACCCGAGCAGTACTTC. This chain connects TRBV29-1 to TRBJ2-7; maybe TRBD1 (6 bases). V was pared by 6 bases and J by 6 bases, with 15 bases between. The CDR3 spans 12 residues. The germline CDR1 and CDR2 sequences are SQVTM and ANQGSEA.

The chain employs TRBV28 and TRBJ2-4; D ambiguous. The CDR3 has 12 amino acids. Trimming stripped 7 bases from V and 6 bases from J, with 10 bases between. Per germline, CDR1 MDHEN and CDR2 SYDVKM. The CDR3 bases are TGTGCCAGCACGAGCCGTGGAAACATTCAGTACTTC. Its protein product is CASTSRGNIQYF. The full variable domain, completed using reference TRBV28 and TRBJ2-4, is DVKVTQSSRYLVKRTGEKVFLECVQDMDHENMFWYRQDPGLGLRLIYFSYDVKMKEKGDIPEGYSVSREKKERFSLILESASTNQTSMYLCASTSRGNIQYFGAGTRLSVL.

V is TRBV4-2 and J is TRBJ2-7; possibly TRBD2 for D (5 bases). Germline CDR1 and CDR2: LGHNA and YNFKEQ. The CDR3 length is 12 residues. V lost 4 bases, J lost 2 bases, and 6 bases lay in between. The CDR3 is CASSPGTYEQYF. The CDR3, as DNA: TGTGCCAGCAGCCCCGGGACCTACGAGCAGTACTTC.

V and J are TRBV9 and TRBJ2-7, with 14 bases lining up with TRBD2. Unmatched junction bases numbered 10, after V lost 4 bases and J lost 4 bases. Germline V gene lookup returns CDR1 SGDLS and CDR2 YYNGEE. The CDR3 has 17 amino acids. The DNA of the CDR3 is TGTGCCAGCAGCCTCCGCGGGACTAGCGGGAGAGAGTACGAGCAGTACTTC. It encodes CASSLRGTSGREYEQYF.

The chain uses TRBV18 and TRBJ2-5; 8 positions match TRBD2. V lost 3 bases, J lost 5 bases, and 11 bases stayed unmatched. The CDR3 contains 16 residues. Germline-derived CDR1 and CDR2 are KGHSH and LQKENI. The CDR3 sequence: CASSPSGIRVGETQYF. CDR3 sequence (DNA): TGTGCCAGCTCACCTAGCGGGATACGAGTTGGGGAGACCCAGTACTTC.

Notes on this clone: The identical CDR3 is also encoded by other nucleotide sequences in the sample. The rearrangement links TRBV9 to TRBJ2-1, with 12 bases lining up with TRBD2. Germline V gives CDR1 SGDLS, CDR2 YYNGEE. V was pared by 0 bases and J by 1 base, with 5 bases of the junction left unmatched. This CDR3 is 18 amino acids long. The CDR3 DNA follows: TGTGCCAGCAGCGTAGCTACTAGCGGGAGGATATCCTACAATGAGCAGTTCTTC. Translated: CASSVATSGRISYNEQFF.

This clone was seen ten or more times. Other DNA sequences in the sample encode the same CDR3. The chain has TRBV11-3 and TRBJ2-7; the match to TRBD2 covers 7 bases. In germline, CDR1 is SGHNT, CDR2 YENEEA. Trimming cost V 3 bases and J 2 bases; bases outside gene matches: 4. This CDR3 comprises 14 residues. In DNA, the CDR3 is TGTGCCAGCAGCTTGTCTAGCGGCCCCTACGAGCAGTACTTC. This encodes CASSLSSGPYEQYF.

The rearrangement links TRBV4-2 to TRBJ2-7; 9 bases match TRBD1. Germline assignment: CDR1 LGHNA and CDR2 YNFKEQ. The V segment lost 2 bases and the J segment 7 bases; nucleotides outside the gene matches: 3. The CDR3 extends over 13 amino acids. CDR3 loop: CASSQPTGGEQYF. Here the CDR3 DNA reads TGTGCCAGCAGCCAACCGACAGGGGGGGAGCAGTACTTC.

The chain has TRBV28 and TRBJ1-3, with a possible D match to TRBD1 (5 bases). V was shortened by 8 bases and J by 3 bases, with 20 bases between the two germline ends. Germline-derived CDR1 and CDR2 are MDHEN and SYDVKM. The CDR3 totals 16 residues. The CDR3 is CASGLPKQAVGNTIYF. In nucleotides, the CDR3 is TGTGCCAGCGGCTTACCAAAACAGGCAGTTGGAAACACCATATATTTT.

V usage is TRBV5-1 and J usage is TRBJ2-3; tentatively, D is TRBD2 (6 bases). The CDR3 loop spans 13 amino acids. V was shortened by 6 bases and J by 1 base, with 9 bases between the two germline ends. The germline gives CDR1 SGHRS, CDR2 YFSETQ. The CDR3 coding sequence is TGCGCCAGCAAAGGGGAGGGCACAGATACGCAGTATTTT. It yields the protein CASKGEGTDTQYF. The variable domain in full, completed from reference TRBV5-1 and TRBJ2-3, reads KAGVTQTPRYLIKTRGQQVTLSCSPISGHRSVSWYQQTPGQGLQFLFEYFSETQRNKGNFPGRFSGRQFSNSRSEMNVSTLELGDSALYLCASKGEGTDTQYFGPGTRLTVL.

The chain joins TRBV4-3 to TRBJ2-1, with D perhaps given as TRBD1 or TRBD2 (5 bases each). CDR3 length: 15 amino acids. The V end was cut by 0 bases, the J end by 6 bases, with 12 bases between. CDR1 and CDR2 (germline): LGHNA, YSLEER. In DNA, the CDR3 is TGCGCCAGCAGCCAAGATGTTTTTGGGGGCAATGAGCAGTTCTTC. It translates to CASSQDVFGGNEQFF.

The CDR3 region has the DNA TGTGCCTGGAGTCCTTTAGCGGGAGCGGCAGATACGCAGTATTTT. This sequence encodes CAWSPLAGAADTQYF. The rearrangement links TRBV30 to TRBJ2-3, with 9 bases matching TRBD2. The V and J ends lost 2 bases and 4 bases, in that order; junction bases with no gene match: 7. Germline-derived CDR1 and CDR2 are GTSNPN and SVGIG (reference sequence). The CDR3 extends over 15 amino acids.

This clone was observed a single time. The gene calls are TRBV9 and TRBJ2-5, with TRBD1 as a possible D gene (6 bases). This CDR3 has 14 amino acids. V gave up 3 bases and J gave up 1 base, with 10 bases separating them. The germline gives CDR1 SGDLS, CDR2 YYNGEE. CDR3 sequence reads: CASSEGQVQETQYF. DNA of the CDR3: TGTGCCAGCAGCGAGGGACAAGTCCAAGAGACCCAGTACTTC.

The rearrangement joins TRBV19 to TRBJ2-2, with D perhaps being TRBD1 or TRBD2 (6 bases each). The V end was cut by 3 bases, the J end by 3 bases, with 14 bases between. The CDR3 consists of 16 residues. CDR1 is LNHDA and CDR2 is SQIVND in the germline V gene (reference sequence). The CDR3 loop is CASSIGAGGDTGELFF. As DNA, the CDR3 is TGTGCCAGTAGTATCGGGGCCGGGGGCGACACCGGGGAGCTGTTTTTT.

The chain employs TRBV5-1 and TRBJ2-5, with D perhaps matching TRBD1 or TRBD2 (7 bases each). Trimming shortened V by 3 bases and J by 5 bases, and 14 bases separated the two germline ends. Per germline, CDR1 SGHRS and CDR2 YFSETQ. The CDR3 is 14 amino acids. The CDR3 bases are TGCGCCAGCAGCTCCCACAGGGGAGGGGAGACCCAGTACTTC. Its translation is CASSSHRGGETQYF.

This clone has ten or more counts. The rearrangement uses TRBV10-3 and TRBJ2-3; D remains unclear. This CDR3 spans 11 amino acids. The V gene's germline CDR1 is ENHRY and CDR2 SYGVKD. The ends were cut back, 3 bases at V and 5 bases at J, with 3 bases in the middle. The CDR3 region is CAISDLDTQYF. CDR3 coding DNA: TGTGCCATCAGTGATTTAGATACGCAGTATTTT.

This clone was counted a few times. V usage is TRBV20-1 and J usage is TRBJ2-5; D may be TRBD2 (5 bases). This CDR3 has 11 residues. Germline V gene sequence: CDR1 DFQATT, CDR2 SNEGSKA (reference sequence). V was cut by 0 bases and J by 12 bases, with 11 bases left in between. The CDR3 loop is CSARDRRTEYF. The CDR3 nucleotides read TGCAGTGCTAGAGATCGTAGGACTGAGTACTTC.

This clone was observed a few times. This chain connects TRBV21-1 to TRBJ1-5. TRBV21-1 is deemed a pseudogene. The CDR3 loop spans 14 amino acids. The CDR3 coding sequence is TGTGCCAGCGATCACGGGGGGAGCAATCAGCCCCAGCATTTT. Translation: CASDHGGSNQPQHF.

This chain links TRBV29-1 with TRBJ1-1, with D possibly matching TRBD1 (5 bases). Trimming left V 6 bases short and J 2 bases short, with 13 bases between. The V gene's germline CDR1 is SQVTM and CDR2 ANQGSEA. The CDR3 spans 13 residues. The CDR3 here is CSVTSRVNTEAFF. The CDR3 DNA is TGCAGCGTCACTTCCAGGGTAAACACTGAAGCTTTCTTT. Together with reference TRBV29-1 and TRBJ1-1, the CDR3 gives the full variable domain: SAVISQKPSRDICQRGTSLTIQCQVDSQVTMMFWYRQQPGQSLTLIATANQGSEATYESGFVIDKFPISRPNLTFSTLTVSNMSPEDSSIYLCSVTSRVNTEAFFGQGTRLTVV.

V is TRBV19 and J is TRBJ2-7; D is possibly TRBD2 (6 bases). The ends were cut back, 10 bases at V and 6 bases at J, with 22 bases in the middle. The CDR3 extends over 14 amino acids. Germline assignment: CDR1 LNHDA and CDR2 SQIVND (reference sequence). The DNA for the CDR3 is TGTGCCACCCAGATTGGGGGTTTCGGGGGCGAGCAGTACTTC. Its protein product is CATQIGGFGGEQYF.

The gene calls are TRBV27 and TRBJ1-1; 7 nucleotides line up with TRBD1. CDR1 is MNHEY and CDR2 is SMNVEV in the germline V gene (reference sequence). Unmatched junction bases numbered 6, after V lost 3 bases and J lost 2 bases. CDR3 size: 15 residues. The chain's CDR3 is CASSFGDSHNTEAFF. For the CDR3, the DNA is TGTGCCAGCAGTTTCGGGGACAGTCACAACACTGAAGCTTTCTTT.

The chain employs TRBV28 and TRBJ1-4; D gene ambiguous. The germline V and J ends were trimmed by 3 bases and 3 bases, with 11 bases remaining between them. The CDR3 covers 15 residues. Germline CDR1 reads MDHEN; CDR2 reads SYDVKM. CDR3 bases: TGTGCCAGCAGTTTGCCCGGGAGGCCTAATGAAAAACTGTTTTTT. Translated, it gives CASSLPGRPNEKLFF.